The entry below describes one T cell receptor (beta chain). As for the donors, each was a healthy bone marrow donor. This specimen comes from a study of cytomegalovirus exposure and HLA in healthy donors. This PCR relied on a set of 60 Vbeta primers and 13 Jbeta primers. Some clones are missing from TCRdb's copy, which holds only in-frame ones; the method was immunoSEQ multiplex PCR. This sample carries 75,000 to 90,000 clones, around 85% of them seen once, and the ten largest clones take less than 8%. In germline, CDR1 is SGHDT, CDR2 YYEEEE. Trimming cost V 4 bases and J 5 bases; bases outside gene matches: 8. CDR3 length: 15 residues.

The chain employs TRBV5-6 and TRBJ2-5, with 10 bases fitting TRBD2. The origin of this receptor is a man aged 35-49 years in good health and CMV-seropositive. The specimen sequenced was PBMCs. The CDR3 reads CASSRLAGGQETQYF. As DNA, the CDR3 is TGTGCCAGCAGCCGTTTAGCGGGAGGCCAGGAGACCCAGTACTTC. Full variable domain (outside the CDR3, taken from reference TRBV5-6 and TRBJ2-5): DAGVTQSPTHLIKTRGQQVTLRCSPKSGHDTVSWYQQALGQGPQFIFQYYEEEERQRGNFPDRFSGHQFPNYSSELNVNALLLGDSALYLCASSRLAGGQETQYFGPGTRLLVL.